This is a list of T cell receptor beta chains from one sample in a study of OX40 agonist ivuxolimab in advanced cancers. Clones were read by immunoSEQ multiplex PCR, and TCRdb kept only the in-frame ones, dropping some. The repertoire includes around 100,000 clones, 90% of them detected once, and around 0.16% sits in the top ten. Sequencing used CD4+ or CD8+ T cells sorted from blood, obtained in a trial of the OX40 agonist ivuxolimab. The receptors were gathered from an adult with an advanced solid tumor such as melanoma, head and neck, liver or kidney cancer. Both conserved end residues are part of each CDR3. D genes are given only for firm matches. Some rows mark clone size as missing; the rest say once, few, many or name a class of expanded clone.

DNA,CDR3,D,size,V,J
TGTGCCTGGAGTGTTCTTCGGGGAGAAGCTTTCTTT,CAWSVLRGEAFF,NA,NA,TRBV30,TRBJ1-1
TGCGCCAGCAGCTTAGGGGGCAGGGAGACCCAGTACTTC,CASSLGGRETQYF,TRBD1,NA,TRBV5-1,TRBJ2-5
TGTGCCAGCGCAGGGGACAGCACAGATACGCAGTATTTT,CASAGDSTDTQYF,NA,NA,TRBV6-4,TRBJ2-3
TGTGCCAGCAGTTTGCGCATAACGAACACCGGGGAGCTGTTTTTT,CASSLRITNTGELFF,NA,NA,TRBV27,TRBJ2-2
TGTGCCAGCAGCACCCGGACCGACTATGGCTACACCTTC,CASSTRTDYGYTF,NA,NA,TRBV5-5,TRBJ1-2
TGCGCCAGCAGTGAGTCAGGGATCCCCTACGAGCAGTACTTC,CASSESGIPYEQYF,NA,NA,TRBV10-2,TRBJ2-7
TGTGCCAGCAGCCAAGACCCCCTTCTCGGGGAGCTGTTTTTT,CASSQDPLLGELFF,NA,NA,TRBV14,TRBJ2-2
TGCGCCAGCAGTCTGGAGCGGTCCACAGATACGCAGTATTTT,CASSLERSTDTQYF,NA,NA,TRBV5-1,TRBJ2-3
TGTGCGCGCGAAGGAGCCGGGACGGACCAAGAGACCCAGTACTTC,CAREGAGTDQETQYF,NA,NA,TRBV2,TRBJ2-5
TGTGCCAGCAGTTTGGGGGGCACAAACATTCAGTACTTC,CASSLGGTNIQYF,NA,NA,TRBV28,TRBJ2-4
TGCGCCAGCAGCTTGTCGTCGGGGGGCGCTAATTCACCCCTCCACTTT,CASSLSSGGANSPLHF,NA,NA,TRBV5-1,TRBJ1-6
TGTGCCAGCAGCGCAAGAGCAGGGGGAGGGAATGAGCAGTTCTTC,CASSARAGGGNEQFF,NA,NA,TRBV11-3,TRBJ2-1
TGTGCCAGCAGGTCGGGGGCCTCTGGGGCCAACGTCCTGACTTTC,CASRSGASGANVLTF,NA,NA,TRBV2,TRBJ2-6
TGCAGCGTTCGGACAGGGGTTTTCTACGAGCAGTACTTC,CSVRTGVFYEQYF,TRBD1,NA,TRBV29-1,TRBJ2-7
TGTGCCAGCAAAGGACAGGGGACCTACAATGAGCAGTTCTTC,CASKGQGTYNEQFF,TRBD1,NA,TRBV16,TRBJ2-1
TGTGCCAGCAGCGTAGGACAGTTTGAGCAGTTCTTC,CASSVGQFEQFF,NA,NA,TRBV9,TRBJ2-1
TGTGCCAGCAGTTTAAGTGGTAGCGGGAACACCGGGGAGCTGTTTTTT,CASSLSGSGNTGELFF,NA,NA,TRBV28,TRBJ2-2
TGTGCCAGCAGTTACAGCCAGGTGACCGGGGAGCTGTTTTTT,CASSYSQVTGELFF,NA,NA,TRBV27,TRBJ2-2
TGTGCCAGCAGGGGCGACAGGGGCTACAACACCGGGGAGCTGTTTTTT,CASRGDRGYNTGELFF,TRBD1,NA,TRBV7-9,TRBJ2-2
TGCGCCAGCAGCTGGACCCTCGTGGGCACAGATACGCAGTATTTT,CASSWTLVGTDTQYF,NA,NA,TRBV5-1,TRBJ2-3
TGTGCCAGCAGCTTGTTTCCAGGCCAAGAGACCCAGTACTTC,CASSLFPGQETQYF,NA,NA,TRBV5-6,TRBJ2-5
TGCGCCAGCAGCCAAGATGGAGGGGCCTTAAATCAGCCCCAGCATTTT,CASSQDGGALNQPQHF,NA,NA,TRBV4-1,TRBJ1-5
TGCGCCAGCAGCTGGGGATCGGGACAGTTTAATTCACCCCTCCACTTT,CASSWGSGQFNSPLHF,TRBD1,few,TRBV5-1,TRBJ1-6
TGTGCCTGGAGTGATTGGACTAGCGGGGCCATCTACAATGAGCAGTTCTTC,CAWSDWTSGAIYNEQFF,TRBD2,once,TRBV30,TRBJ2-1
TGTGCCAGCCAGACAGGGGAATCACCCCTCCACTTT,CASQTGESPLHF,TRBD1,NA,TRBV30,TRBJ1-6
TGTGCCAGCAGTCCCCACACAAAAGAGACCCAGTACTTC,CASSPHTKETQYF,NA,NA,TRBV6-6,TRBJ2-5
TGTGCCAGCAGGGGGGTTTCTTACAACGAGCAGTACTTC,CASRGVSYNEQYF,NA,NA,TRBV6-1,TRBJ2-7
TGTGCCAGCAGCTTCCATAGCGGGGGGGCCCCGGGTGAGCAGTTCTTC,CASSFHSGGAPGEQFF,TRBD2,NA,TRBV7-3,TRBJ2-1
TGCGCCAGCAGCCAAGTTAGGGGAAGTGGGCTGGCAACTAATGAAAAACTGTTTTTT,CASSQVRGSGLATNEKLFF,NA,NA,TRBV4-1,TRBJ1-4
TGTGCCAGTAGTCAAAAGACTAGCGGGGGGGCGAGCGCAGATACGCAGTATTTT,CASSQKTSGGASADTQYF,TRBD2,NA,TRBV19,TRBJ2-3
TGTGCCAGCAGTGGCGGGTCTACCTCCTACAATGAGCAGTTCTTC,CASSGGSTSYNEQFF,NA,NA,TRBV6-6,TRBJ2-1
TGTGCCAGTAAGAATGCGGGTACGAACACTGAAGCTTTCTTT,CASKNAGTNTEAFF,NA,NA,TRBV19,TRBJ1-1
TGTGCCAGCAGCTCCGCAGACCGGTGGCCCCAGCATTTT,CASSSADRWPQHF,NA,NA,TRBV7-2,TRBJ1-5
TGTGCAAGCGCGGTAGGGACAGGTGTATACAATGAGCAGTTCTTC,CASAVGTGVYNEQFF,TRBD1,once,TRBV28,TRBJ2-1
TGTGCCAGCAGTAGACTCCCAGATACGCAGTATTTT,CASSRLPDTQYF,NA,NA,TRBV27,TRBJ2-3
TGTGCCAGCAGGCCCGGTAACTATGGCTACACCTTC,CASRPGNYGYTF,NA,NA,TRBV6-6,TRBJ1-2
TGTGCCAGCAGTGACGCCCGGACAGGGCGTCAGCCCCAGCATTTT,CASSDARTGRQPQHF,TRBD1,NA,TRBV6-4,TRBJ1-5
TGTGCCAGCAGTTCCTTCAAGGCCTTCGGCTACACCTTC,CASSSFKAFGYTF,NA,NA,TRBV6-5,TRBJ1-2
TGTGCCAGCAGCTTAGGTGGGAACACTGAAGCTTTCTTT,CASSLGGNTEAFF,NA,NA,TRBV11-3,TRBJ1-1
TGTGCCAGCAGTGGGACCGGGACAGGCCTCTCCTACGAGCAGTACTTC,CASSGTGTGLSYEQYF,TRBD1,few,TRBV2,TRBJ2-7
TGTGCCAGCAGTGAAAGTCTAGCGGGAGCGTACGAGCAGTACTTC,CASSESLAGAYEQYF,TRBD2,NA,TRBV6-1,TRBJ2-7
TGTGCCAGTAGTATAACCAGCGGGAGTGGACATTCTGGATACGAGCAGTACTTC,CASSITSGSGHSGYEQYF,TRBD2,NA,TRBV19,TRBJ2-7
TGTGCCAGCACCGGGCCTCGTCAGGAAAAACTGTTTTTT,CASTGPRQEKLFF,NA,NA,TRBV28,TRBJ1-4
TGTGCCTGGAGTGTCGGTTGGTCGGGGGGTCTGGACGAGCAGTACTTC,CAWSVGWSGGLDEQYF,TRBD2,NA,TRBV30,TRBJ2-7
TGTGCCTGGAGTGTACCACGAGGAACCTCCTACGAGCAGTACTTC,CAWSVPRGTSYEQYF,NA,NA,TRBV30,TRBJ2-7
TGTGCCAGTAGCCCTCTTCGAACAGGGGATCGGTTCAGCAATCAGCCCCAGCATTTT,CASSPLRTGDRFSNQPQHF,TRBD1,NA,TRBV19,TRBJ1-5
TGCGCCAGCAGCTTGGTGTGGACTCCGGGGAAAGAGCAGTTCTTC,CASSLVWTPGKEQFF,NA,once,TRBV5-1,TRBJ2-1
TGTGCCAGCAGTGTCACAGCCTCTGGTACTGAAGCTTTCTTT,CASSVTASGTEAFF,NA,NA,TRBV6-4,TRBJ1-1